This entry lists 2 T cell receptor beta chains sequenced from one sample in a study of identical twins. TCRdb called the 5' RACE reads again in MiXCR, with one record for every CDR3 protein. The sample consists of about 470,000 distinct CDR3 sequences, about 24% of them appearing once. This same sample was also taken into another study, of T cells expressing NK-cell markers.

The sample was CD4+ T cells sorted from blood. The receptors were sampled from a woman between 18 and 30 years old in good health.

This clonotype was seen more than once but under ten times. The chain carries TRBV7-9 and TRBJ2-3; D gene uncertain. There are 13 residues in the CDR3. Trimming left V 5 bases short and J 4 bases short, with 10 bases between. Germline values: CDR1 SEHNR, CDR2 FQNEAQ (reference sequence). This CDR3 is CASSDGRADTQYF. The CDR3 coding sequence is TGTGCCAGCAGCGACGGACGGGCAGATACGCAGTATTTT.

The chain combines TRBV7-6 with TRBJ1-2; D uncertain. V gave up 5 bases and J gave up 4 bases, with 14 bases separating them. The germline CDR1 and CDR2 sequences are SGHVS and FNYEAQ. The CDR3 consists of 14 residues. The CDR3 coding sequence is TGTGCCAGCAGCCCCCGAGAGGAGTTCTATGGCTACACCTTC. It translates to CASSPREEFYGYTF.